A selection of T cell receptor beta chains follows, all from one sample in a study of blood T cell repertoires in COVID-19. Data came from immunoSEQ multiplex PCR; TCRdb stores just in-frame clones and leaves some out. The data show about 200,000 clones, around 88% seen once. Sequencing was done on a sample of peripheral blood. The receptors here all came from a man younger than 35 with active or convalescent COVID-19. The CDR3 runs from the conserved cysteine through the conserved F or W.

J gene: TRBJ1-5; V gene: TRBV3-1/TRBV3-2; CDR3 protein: CASSPSLSVSNQPQHF
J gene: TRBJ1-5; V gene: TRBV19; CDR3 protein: CASSIGGEVNQPQHF
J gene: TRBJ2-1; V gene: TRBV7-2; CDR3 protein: CASSLVPGGQGAHEQFF
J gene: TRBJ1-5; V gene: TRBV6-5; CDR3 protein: CASRKRDSNQPQHF
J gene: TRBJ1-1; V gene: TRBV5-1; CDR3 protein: CASTPARGSSEAFF
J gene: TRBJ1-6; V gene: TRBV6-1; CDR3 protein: CASSEAGGVHSPLHF
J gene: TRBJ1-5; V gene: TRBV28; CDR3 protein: CASFFKVGTPSNQPQHF
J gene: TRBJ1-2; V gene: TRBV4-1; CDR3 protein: CASSPTGQALNYGYTF
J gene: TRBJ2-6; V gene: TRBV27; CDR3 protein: CASSGGSGANVLTF
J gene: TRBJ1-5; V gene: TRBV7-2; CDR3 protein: CASSDRFGQPQHF
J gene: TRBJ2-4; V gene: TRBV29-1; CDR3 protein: CSVGLAGGIIQYF
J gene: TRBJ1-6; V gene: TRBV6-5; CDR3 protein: CASSYMGRGSPLHF
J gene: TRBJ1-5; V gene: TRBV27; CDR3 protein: CASRGQGIDQPQHF
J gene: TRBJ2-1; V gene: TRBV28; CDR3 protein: CASSFGGPGPLF
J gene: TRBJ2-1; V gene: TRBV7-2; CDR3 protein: CASSLDLAGAYNEQFF
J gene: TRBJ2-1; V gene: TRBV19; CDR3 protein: CASSRTEGNYNEQFF
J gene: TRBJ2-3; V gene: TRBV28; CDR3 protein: CASSSPADTDTQYF
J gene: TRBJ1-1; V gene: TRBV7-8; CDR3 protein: CASSLEEAWRLNTEAFF
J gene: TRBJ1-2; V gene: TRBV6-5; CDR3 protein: CASSSLGAGEHGYTF
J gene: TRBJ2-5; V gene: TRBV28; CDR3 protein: CASRHTPGQAYQETQYF
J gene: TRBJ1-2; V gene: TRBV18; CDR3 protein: CASSQDRNYGYTF
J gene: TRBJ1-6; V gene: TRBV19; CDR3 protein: CASSIEGRNSPLHF
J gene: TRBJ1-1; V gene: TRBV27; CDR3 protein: CATQRQGWAFF
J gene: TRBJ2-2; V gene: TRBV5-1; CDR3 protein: CASSFNRGSSTGELFF
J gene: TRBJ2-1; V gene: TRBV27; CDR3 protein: CASSSWANSYNEQFF
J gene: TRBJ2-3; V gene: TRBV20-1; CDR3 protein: CSAHEAGGKYF
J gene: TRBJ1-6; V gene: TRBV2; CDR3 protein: CASSEPGGPLHF
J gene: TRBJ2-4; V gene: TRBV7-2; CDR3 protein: CASSAKTDTWGNIQYF
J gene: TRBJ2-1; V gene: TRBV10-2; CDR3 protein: CASRDTGNSYNEQFF
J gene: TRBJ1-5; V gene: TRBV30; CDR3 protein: CAWDTGGTGNQPQHF
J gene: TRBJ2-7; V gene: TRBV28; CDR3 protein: CASSRIGTPLSYEQYF
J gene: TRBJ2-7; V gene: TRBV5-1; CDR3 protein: CASSSEREGRYEQYF
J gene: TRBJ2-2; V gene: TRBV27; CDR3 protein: CASSLRGVTGELFF
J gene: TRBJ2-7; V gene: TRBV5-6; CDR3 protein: CASSSTSVEQYF
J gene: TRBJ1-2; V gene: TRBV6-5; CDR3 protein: CASSSSTGTYTF
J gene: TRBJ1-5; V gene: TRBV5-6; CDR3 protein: CASSLKPGQPQHF
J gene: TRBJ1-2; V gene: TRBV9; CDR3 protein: CASSVIAGNYGYTF
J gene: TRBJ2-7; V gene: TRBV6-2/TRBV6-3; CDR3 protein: CASSFGSGSVYEQYF
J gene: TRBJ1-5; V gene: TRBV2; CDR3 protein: CASSSQQKNQPQHF
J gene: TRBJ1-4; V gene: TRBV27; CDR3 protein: CASSFDGIRSEKLFF
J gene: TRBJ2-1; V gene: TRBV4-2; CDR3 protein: CASSQDRVSSSYNEQFF
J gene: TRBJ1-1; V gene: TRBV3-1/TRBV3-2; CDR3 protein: CASSRGMNTEAFF